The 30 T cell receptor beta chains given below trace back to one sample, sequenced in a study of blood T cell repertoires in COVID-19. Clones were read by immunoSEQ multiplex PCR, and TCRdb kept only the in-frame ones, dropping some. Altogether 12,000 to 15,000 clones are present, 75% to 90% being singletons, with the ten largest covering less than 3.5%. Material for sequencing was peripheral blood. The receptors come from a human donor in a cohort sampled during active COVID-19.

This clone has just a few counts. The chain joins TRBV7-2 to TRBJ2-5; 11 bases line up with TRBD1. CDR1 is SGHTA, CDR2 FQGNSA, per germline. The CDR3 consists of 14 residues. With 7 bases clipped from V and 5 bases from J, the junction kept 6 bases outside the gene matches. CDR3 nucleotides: TGTGCCAGCACGAAGGACAGGGGGCGGGAGACCCAGTACTTC. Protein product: CASTKDRGRETQYF.

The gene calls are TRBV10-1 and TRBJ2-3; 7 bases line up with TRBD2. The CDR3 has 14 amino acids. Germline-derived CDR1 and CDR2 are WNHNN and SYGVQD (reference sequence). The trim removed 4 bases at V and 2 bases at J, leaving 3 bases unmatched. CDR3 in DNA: TGCGCCAGCAGTGTAGCGGGCCCCACAGATACGCAGTATTTT. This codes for CASSVAGPTDTQYF.

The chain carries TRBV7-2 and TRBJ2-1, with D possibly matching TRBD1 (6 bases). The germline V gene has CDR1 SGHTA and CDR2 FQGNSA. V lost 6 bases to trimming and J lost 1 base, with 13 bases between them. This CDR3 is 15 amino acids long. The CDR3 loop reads CASRATGMSYNEQFF. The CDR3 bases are TGTGCCAGCAGGGCTACAGGGATGTCCTACAATGAGCAGTTCTTC.

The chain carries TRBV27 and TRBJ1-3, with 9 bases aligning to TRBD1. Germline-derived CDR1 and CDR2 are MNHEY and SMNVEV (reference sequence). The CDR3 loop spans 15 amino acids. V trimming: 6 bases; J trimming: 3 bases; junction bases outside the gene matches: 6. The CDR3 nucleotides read TGTGCCAGCAGCCTACAGGGGGCCTATGGAAACACCATATATTTT. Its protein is CASSLQGAYGNTIYF.

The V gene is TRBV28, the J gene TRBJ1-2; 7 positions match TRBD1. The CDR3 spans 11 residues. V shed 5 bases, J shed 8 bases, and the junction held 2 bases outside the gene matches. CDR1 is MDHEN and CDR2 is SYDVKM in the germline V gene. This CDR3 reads CASSTGDGYTF. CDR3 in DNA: TGTGCCAGCAGTACAGGGGACGGCTACACCTTC.

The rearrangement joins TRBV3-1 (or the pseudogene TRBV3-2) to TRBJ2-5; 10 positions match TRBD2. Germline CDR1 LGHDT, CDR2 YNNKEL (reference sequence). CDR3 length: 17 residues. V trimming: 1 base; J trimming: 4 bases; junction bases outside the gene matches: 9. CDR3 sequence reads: CASSQGALAGVVETQYF. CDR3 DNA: TGTGCCAGCAGCCAAGGGGCGCTAGCGGGAGTGGTAGAGACCCAGTACTTC.

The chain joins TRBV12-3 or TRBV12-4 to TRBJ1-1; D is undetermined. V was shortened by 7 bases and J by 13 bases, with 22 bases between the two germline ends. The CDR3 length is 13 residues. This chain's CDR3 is CASTQDAGKNGFF. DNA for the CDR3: TGTGCCAGCACCCAAGATGCGGGGAAGAACGGTTTCTTT.

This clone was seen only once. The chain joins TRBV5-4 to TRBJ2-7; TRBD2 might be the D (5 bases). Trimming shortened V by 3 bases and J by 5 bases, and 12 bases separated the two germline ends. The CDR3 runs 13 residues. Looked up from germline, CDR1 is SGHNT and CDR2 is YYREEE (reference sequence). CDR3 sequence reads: CASSYPSSHEQYF. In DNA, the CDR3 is TGTGCCAGCAGCTACCCTAGCAGTCACGAGCAGTACTTC.

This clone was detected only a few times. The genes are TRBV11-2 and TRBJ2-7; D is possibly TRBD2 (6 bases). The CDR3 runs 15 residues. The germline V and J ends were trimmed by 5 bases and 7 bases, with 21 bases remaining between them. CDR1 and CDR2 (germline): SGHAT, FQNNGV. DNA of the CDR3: TGTGCCAGCAGCCCAAGCGGGCCTACCCCAAGGGAGCAGTACTTC. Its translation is CASSPSGPTPREQYF.

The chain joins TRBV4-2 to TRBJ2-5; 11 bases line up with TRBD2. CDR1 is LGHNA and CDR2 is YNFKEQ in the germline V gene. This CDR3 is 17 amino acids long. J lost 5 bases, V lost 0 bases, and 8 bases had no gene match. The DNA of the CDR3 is TGTGCCAGCAGCCAAGATGATAGCGGGGGGGCGCGGGAGACCCAGTACTTC. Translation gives CASSQDDSGGARETQYF.

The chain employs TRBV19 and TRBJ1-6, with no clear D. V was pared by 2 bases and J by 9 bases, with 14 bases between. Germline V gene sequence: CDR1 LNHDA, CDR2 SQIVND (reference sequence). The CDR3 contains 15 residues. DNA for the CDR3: TGTGCCAGTAGTATACTCGGGGTAATGGGTTCACCCCTCCACTTT. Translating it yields CASSILGVMGSPLHF.

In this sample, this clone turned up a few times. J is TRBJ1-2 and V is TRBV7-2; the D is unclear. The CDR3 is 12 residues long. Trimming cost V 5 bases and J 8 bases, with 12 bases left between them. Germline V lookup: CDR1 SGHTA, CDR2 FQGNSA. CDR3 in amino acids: CASSPGVGGYTF. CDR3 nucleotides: TGTGCCAGCAGCCCGGGAGTCGGAGGCTACACCTTC. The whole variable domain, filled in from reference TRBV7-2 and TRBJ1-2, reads GAGVSQSPSNKVTEKGKDVELRCDPISGHTALYWYRQSLGQGLEFLIYFQGNSAPDKSGLPSDRFSAERTGGSVSTLTIQRTQQEDSAVYLCASSPGVGGYTFGSGTRLTVV.

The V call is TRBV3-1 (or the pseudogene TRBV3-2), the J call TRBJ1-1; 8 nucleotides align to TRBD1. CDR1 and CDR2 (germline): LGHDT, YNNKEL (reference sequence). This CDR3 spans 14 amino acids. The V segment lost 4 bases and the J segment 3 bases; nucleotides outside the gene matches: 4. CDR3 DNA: TGTGCCAGCAGCCCAACAGGGGGTGACACTGAAGCTTTCTTT. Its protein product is CASSPTGGDTEAFF.

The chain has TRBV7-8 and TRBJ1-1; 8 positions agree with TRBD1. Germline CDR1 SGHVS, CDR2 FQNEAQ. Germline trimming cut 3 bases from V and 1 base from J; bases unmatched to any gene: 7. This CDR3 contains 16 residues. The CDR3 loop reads CASSFWMDRENTEAFF. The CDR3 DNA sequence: TGTGCCAGCAGCTTCTGGATGGACAGGGAGAACACTGAAGCTTTCTTT. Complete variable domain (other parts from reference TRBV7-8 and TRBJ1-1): GAGVSQSPRYKVAKRGQDVALRCDPISGHVSLFWYQQALGQGPEFLTYFQNEAQLDKSGLPSDRFFAERPEGSVSTLKIQRTQQEDSAVYLCASSFWMDRENTEAFFGQGTRLTVV.

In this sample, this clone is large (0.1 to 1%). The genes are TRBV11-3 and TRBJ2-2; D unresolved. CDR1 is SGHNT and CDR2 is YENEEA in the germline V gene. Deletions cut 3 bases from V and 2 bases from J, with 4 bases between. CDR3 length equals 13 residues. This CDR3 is CASSFLNTGELFF. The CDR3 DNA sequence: TGTGCCAGCAGCTTCCTAAACACCGGGGAGCTGTTTTTT.

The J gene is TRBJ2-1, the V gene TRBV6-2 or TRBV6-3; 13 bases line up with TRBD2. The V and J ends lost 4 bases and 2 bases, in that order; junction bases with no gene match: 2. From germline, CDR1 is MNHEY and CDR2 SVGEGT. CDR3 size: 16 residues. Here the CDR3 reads CASSSTSGRAYNEQFF. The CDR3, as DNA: TGTGCCAGCAGTTCCACTAGCGGGAGGGCCTACAATGAGCAGTTCTTC.

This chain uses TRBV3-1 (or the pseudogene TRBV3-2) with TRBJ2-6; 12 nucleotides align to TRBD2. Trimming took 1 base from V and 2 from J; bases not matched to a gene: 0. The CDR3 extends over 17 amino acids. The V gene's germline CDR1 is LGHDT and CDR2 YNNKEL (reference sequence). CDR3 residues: CASSQGLAGAGANVLTF. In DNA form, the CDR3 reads TGTGCCAGCAGCCAAGGACTAGCGGGGGCTGGGGCCAACGTCCTGACTTTC.

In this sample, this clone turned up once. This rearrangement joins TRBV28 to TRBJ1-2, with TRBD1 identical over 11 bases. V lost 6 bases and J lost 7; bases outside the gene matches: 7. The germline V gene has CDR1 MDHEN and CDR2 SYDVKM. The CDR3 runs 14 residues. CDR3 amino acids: CASRPRTGGSGYTF. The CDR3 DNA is TGTGCCAGCAGACCTAGGACAGGGGGCAGTGGCTACACCTTC.

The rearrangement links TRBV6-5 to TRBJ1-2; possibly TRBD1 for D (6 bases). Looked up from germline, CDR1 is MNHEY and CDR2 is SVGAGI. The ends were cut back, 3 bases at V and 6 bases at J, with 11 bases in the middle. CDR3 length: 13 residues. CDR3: CASSYLAGDGYTF. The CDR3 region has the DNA TGTGCCAGCAGTTATTTGGCAGGGGATGGCTACACCTTC.

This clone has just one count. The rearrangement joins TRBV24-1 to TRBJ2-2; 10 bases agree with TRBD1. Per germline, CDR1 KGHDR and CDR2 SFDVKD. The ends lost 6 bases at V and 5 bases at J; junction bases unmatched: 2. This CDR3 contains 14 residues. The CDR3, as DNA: TGTGCCACCAGTAGACAGGGGGCAACCGGGGAGCTGTTTTTT. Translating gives CATSRQGATGELFF.

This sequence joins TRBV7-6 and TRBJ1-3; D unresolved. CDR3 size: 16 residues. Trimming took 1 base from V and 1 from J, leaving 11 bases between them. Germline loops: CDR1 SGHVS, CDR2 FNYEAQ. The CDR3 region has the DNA TGTGCCAGCAGCTTAGTGGGGAGGCGGTCTGGAAACACCATATATTTT. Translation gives CASSLVGRRSGNTIYF. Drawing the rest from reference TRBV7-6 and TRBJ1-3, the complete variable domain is GAGVSQSPRYKVTKRGQDVALRCDPISGHVSLYWYRQALGQGPEFLTYFNYEAQQDKSGLPNDRFSAERPEGSISTLTIQRTEQRDSAMYRCASSLVGRRSGNTIYFGEGSWLTVV.

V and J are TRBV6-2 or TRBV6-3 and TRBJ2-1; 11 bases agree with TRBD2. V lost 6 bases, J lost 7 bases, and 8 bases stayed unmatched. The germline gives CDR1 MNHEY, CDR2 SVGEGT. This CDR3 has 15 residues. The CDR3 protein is CASSPSGRSKNEQFF. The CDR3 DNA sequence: TGTGCCAGCAGCCCTAGCGGGAGGAGCAAGAATGAGCAGTTCTTC.

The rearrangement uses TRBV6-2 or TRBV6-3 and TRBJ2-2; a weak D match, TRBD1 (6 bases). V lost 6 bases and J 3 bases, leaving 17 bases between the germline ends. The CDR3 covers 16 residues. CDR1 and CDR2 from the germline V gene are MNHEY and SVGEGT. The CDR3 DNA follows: TGTGCCAGCAGACCTCAGGGGATCAGTTACACCGGGGAGCTGTTTTTT. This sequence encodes CASRPQGISYTGELFF.

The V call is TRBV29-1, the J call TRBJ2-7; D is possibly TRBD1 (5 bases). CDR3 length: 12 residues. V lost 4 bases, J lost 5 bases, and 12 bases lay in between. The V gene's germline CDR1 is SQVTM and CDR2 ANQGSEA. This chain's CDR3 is CSVAGRGNEQYF. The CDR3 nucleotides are TGCAGCGTTGCTGGTAGGGGTAACGAGCAGTACTTC.

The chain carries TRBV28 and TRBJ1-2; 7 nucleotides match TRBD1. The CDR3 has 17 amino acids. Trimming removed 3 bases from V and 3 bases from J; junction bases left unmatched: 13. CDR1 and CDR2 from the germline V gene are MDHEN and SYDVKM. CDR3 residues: CASSLEAVGQLDYGYTF. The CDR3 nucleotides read TGTGCCAGCAGTTTGGAAGCGGTGGGACAGCTTGACTATGGCTACACCTTC.

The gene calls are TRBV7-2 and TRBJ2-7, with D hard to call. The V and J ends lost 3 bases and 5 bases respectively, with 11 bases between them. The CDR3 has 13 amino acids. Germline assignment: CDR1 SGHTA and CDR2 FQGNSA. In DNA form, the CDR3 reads TGTGCCAGCAGCTTCCGTAGAATCAACGAGCAGTACTTC. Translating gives CASSFRRINEQYF.

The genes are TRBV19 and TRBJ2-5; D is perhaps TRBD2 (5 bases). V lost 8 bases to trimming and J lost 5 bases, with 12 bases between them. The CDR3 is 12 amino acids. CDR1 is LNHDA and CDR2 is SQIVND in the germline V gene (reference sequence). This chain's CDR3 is CASGSVRETQYF. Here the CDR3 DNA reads TGTGCCAGTGGGAGTGTGCGCGAGACCCAGTACTTC.

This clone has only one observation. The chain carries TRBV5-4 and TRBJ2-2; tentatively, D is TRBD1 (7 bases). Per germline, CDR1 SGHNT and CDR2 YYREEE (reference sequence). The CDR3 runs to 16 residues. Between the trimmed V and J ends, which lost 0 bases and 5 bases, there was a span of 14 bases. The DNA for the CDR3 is TGTGCCAGCAGCTTGGGTGGGGCAGGGGGGACCGGGGAGCTGTTTTTT. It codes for CASSLGGAGGTGELFF. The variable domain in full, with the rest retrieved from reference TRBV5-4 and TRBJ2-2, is ETGVTQSPTHLIKTRGQQVTLRCSSQSGHNTVSWYQQALGQGPQFIFQYYREEENGRGNFPPRFSGLQFPNYSSELNVNALELDDSALYLCASSLGGAGGTGELFFGEGSRLTVL.

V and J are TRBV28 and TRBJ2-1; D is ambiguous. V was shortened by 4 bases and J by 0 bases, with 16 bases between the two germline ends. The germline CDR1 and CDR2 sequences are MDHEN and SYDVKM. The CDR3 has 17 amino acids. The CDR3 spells CASSSHLGQSSYNEQFF. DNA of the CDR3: TGTGCCAGCAGTTCACACCTAGGTCAAAGCTCCTACAATGAGCAGTTCTTC.

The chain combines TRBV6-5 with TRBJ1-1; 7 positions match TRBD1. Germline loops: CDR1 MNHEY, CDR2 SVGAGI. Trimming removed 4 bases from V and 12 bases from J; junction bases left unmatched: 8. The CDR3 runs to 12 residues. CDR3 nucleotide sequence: TGTGCCAGCAGTTCAACAGGGGTTATTTCTTTCTTT. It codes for CASSSTGVISFF.